This T cell receptor (beta chain) was sequenced in a study of OX40 agonist ivuxolimab in advanced cancers. Study observations and caveats: Clonal expansion from baseline to week 6 occurred in both CD4+ and CD8+ T cells.

The germline V gene encodes CDR1 SGHRS and CDR2 YFSETQ. V shed 4 bases and J 5 bases; nucleotides not matched to a gene: 9. CDR3 length equals 16 residues. Notes on this clone: Its specificity is not known.

Assay: immunoSEQ multiplex PCR; the TCRdb copy retains only in-frame clones and omits some. The data show roughly 47,000 clones, about 89% seen once. The V call is TRBV5-1, the J call TRBJ2-5; 12 nucleotides match TRBD2. This clonotype was sampled from an adult with an advanced solid tumor such as melanoma, head and neck, liver or kidney cancer. Here the sequenced sample was CD4+ or CD8+ T cells sorted from blood, taken in a trial of the OX40 agonist ivuxolimab. As DNA, the CDR3 is TGCGCCAGCAGCCTGACGACTAGCGGGAGCCAGGAGACCCAGTACTTC. This gives the protein CASSLTTSGSQETQYF.